This entry concerns a single TCR beta chain. Its specificity is not known. Repertoires were generated with immunoSEQ multiplex PCR, while TCRdb's copy carries only in-frame clones and drops some. The data contain 65,000 to 85,000 clones, 80% of them singletons. These data originate in a study of T cell responses to AZD1222 COVID-19 vaccine. Findings and caveats of the study: At baseline, just five or six AZD1222 recipients tested seropositive. Donors were largely white British and mainly female; clonal diversity was possibly underestimated.

Germline values: CDR1 SGHNT, CDR2 YENEEA. V shed 1 base and J shed 9 bases, with 13 bases lying between them. The CDR3 is made up of 14 amino acids. Whether given at about 4 or about 12 weeks, second doses were pooled. The sequence derives from an adult who received the AZD1222 COVID-19 vaccine. The chain recombines TRBV11-3 with TRBJ2-1, with a weak D call TRBD1 (5 bases). Source: peripheral blood, taken 28 days after the second AZD1222 dose. The DNA for the CDR3 is TGTGCCAGCAGCTTAGGTCAGGGATCGTTTGAGCAGTTCTTC. Translation gives CASSLGQGSFEQFF.